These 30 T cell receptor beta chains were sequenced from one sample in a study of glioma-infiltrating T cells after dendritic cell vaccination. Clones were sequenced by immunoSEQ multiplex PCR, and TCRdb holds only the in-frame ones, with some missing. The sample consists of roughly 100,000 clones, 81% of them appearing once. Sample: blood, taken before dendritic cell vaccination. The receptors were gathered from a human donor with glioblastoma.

CDR3 protein: CASSASGFEQYF. The DNA of the CDR3 is TGTGCCAGCAGCGCGTCGGGGTTCGAGCAGTACTTC. The chain carries TRBV5-6 and TRBJ2-7; maybe TRBD2 (5 bases). The CDR3 extends over 12 amino acids. V lost 4 bases to trimming and J lost 6 bases, with 11 bases between them. CDR1 is SGHDT and CDR2 is YYEEEE in the germline V gene.

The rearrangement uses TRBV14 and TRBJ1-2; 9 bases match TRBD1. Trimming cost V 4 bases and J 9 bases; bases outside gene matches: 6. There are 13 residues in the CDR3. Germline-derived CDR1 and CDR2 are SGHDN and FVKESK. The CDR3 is CASSRLQGASYTF. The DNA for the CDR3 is TGTGCCAGCAGCCGGTTACAGGGGGCGAGCTACACCTTC. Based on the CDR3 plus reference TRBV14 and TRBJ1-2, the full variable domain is EAGVTQFPSHSVIEKGQTVTLRCDPISGHDNLYWYRRVMGKEIKFLLHFVKESKQDESGMPNNRFLAERTGGTYSTLKVQPAELEDSGVYFCASSRLQGASYTFGSGTRLTVV.

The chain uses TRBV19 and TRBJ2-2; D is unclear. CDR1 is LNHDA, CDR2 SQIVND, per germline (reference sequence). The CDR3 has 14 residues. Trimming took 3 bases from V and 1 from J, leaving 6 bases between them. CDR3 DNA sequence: TGTGCCAGTAGTATTCGGAGGAACACCGGGGAGCTGTTTTTT. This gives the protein CASSIRRNTGELFF.

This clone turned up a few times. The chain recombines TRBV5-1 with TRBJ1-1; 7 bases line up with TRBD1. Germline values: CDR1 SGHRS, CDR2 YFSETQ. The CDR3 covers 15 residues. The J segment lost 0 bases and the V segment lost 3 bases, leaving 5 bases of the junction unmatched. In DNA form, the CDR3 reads TGCGCCAGCAGCTCAGAAACAGGGGTGAACACTGAAGCTTTCTTT. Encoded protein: CASSSETGVNTEAFF.

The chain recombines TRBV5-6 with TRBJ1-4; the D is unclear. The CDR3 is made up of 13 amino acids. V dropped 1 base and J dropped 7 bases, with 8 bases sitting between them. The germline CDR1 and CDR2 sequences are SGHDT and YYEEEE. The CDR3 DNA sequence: TGTGCCAGCAGCTTGCAGGCGGGTGAAAAACTGTTTTTT. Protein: CASSLQAGEKLFF.

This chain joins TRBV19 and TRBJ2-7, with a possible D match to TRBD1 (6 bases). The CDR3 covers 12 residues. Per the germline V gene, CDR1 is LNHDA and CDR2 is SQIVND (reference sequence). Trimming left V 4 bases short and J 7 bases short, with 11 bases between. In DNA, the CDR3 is TGTGCCAGTAGTACCTACCAGGGGGAGCAGTACTTC. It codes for CASSTYQGEQYF.

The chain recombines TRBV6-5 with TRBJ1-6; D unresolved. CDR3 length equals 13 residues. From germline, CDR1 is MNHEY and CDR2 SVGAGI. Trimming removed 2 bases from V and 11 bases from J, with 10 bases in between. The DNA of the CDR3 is TGTGCCAGCAGTTACCTTAAGGGAGCACCCCTCCACTTT. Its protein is CASSYLKGAPLHF.

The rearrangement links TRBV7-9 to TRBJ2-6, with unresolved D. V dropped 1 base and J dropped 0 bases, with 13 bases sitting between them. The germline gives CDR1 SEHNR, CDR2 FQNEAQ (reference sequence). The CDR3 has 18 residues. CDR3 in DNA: TGTGCCAGCAGCTTAGAATCCAGGAAAAGCTCTGGGGCCAACGTCCTGACTTTC. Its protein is CASSLESRKSSGANVLTF.

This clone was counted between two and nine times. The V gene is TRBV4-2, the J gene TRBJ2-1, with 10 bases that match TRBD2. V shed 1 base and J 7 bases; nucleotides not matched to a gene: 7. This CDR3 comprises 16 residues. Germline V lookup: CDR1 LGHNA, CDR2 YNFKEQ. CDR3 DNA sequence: TGTGCCAGCAGCCAAGCGGTCCTAGCGGGGGATAATGAGCAGTTCTTC. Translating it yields CASSQAVLAGDNEQFF.

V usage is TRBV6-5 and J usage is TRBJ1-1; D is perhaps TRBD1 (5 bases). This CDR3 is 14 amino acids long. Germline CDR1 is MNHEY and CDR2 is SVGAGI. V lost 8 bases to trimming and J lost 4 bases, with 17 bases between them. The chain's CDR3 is CASFPNQGGTEAFF. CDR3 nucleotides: TGTGCCAGCTTCCCGAATCAGGGTGGCACTGAAGCTTTCTTT.

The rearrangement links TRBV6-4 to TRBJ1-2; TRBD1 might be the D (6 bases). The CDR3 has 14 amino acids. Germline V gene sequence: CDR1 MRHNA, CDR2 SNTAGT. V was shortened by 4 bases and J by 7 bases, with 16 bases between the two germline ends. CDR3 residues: CASSVSGDDSGYTF. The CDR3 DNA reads TGTGCCAGCAGTGTATCAGGGGACGATTCTGGCTACACCTTC.

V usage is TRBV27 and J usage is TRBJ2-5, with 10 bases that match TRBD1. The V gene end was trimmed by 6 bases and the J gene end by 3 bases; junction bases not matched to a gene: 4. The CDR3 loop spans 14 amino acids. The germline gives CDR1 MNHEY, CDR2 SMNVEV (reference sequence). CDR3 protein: CASSGQGGEETQYF. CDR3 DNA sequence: TGTGCCAGCAGCGGACAGGGGGGTGAAGAGACCCAGTACTTC.

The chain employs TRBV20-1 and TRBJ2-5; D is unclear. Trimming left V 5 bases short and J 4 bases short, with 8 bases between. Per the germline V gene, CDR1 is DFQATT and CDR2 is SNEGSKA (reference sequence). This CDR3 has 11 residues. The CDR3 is CSALVLETQYF. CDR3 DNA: TGCAGTGCTCTAGTGTTAGAGACCCAGTACTTC.

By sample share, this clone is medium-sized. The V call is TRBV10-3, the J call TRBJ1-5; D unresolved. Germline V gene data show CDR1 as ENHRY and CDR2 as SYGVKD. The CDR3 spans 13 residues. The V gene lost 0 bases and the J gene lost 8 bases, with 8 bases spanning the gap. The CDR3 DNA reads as TGTGCCATCAGTGAGTCCTGGAGAGAGCCCCAGCATTTT. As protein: CAISESWREPQHF.

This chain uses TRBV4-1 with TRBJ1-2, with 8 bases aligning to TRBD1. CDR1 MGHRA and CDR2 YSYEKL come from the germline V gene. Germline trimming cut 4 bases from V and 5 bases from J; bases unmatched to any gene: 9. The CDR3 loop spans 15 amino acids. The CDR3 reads CASSPEQGAPYGYTF. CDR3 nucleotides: TGCGCCAGCAGCCCCGAGCAGGGGGCTCCGTATGGCTACACCTTC.

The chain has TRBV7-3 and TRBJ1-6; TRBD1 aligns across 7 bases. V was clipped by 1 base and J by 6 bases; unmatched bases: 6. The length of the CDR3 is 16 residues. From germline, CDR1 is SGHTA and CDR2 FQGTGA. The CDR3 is CASSLKPRDSNSPLHF. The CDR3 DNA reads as TGTGCCAGCAGCTTAAAGCCGCGGGACAGTAATTCACCCCTCCACTTT.

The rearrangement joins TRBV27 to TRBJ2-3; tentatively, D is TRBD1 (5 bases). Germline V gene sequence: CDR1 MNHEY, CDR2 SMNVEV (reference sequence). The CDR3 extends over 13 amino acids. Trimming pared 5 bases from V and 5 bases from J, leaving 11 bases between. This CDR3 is CASSPTTVDTQYF. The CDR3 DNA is TGTGCCAGCAGTCCAACGACAGTAGATACGCAGTATTTT.

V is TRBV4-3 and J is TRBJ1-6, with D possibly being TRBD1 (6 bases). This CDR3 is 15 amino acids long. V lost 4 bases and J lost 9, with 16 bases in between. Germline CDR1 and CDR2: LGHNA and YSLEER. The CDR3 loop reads CASSPSGLGGSPLHF. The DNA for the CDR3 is TGCGCCAGCAGCCCATCGGGGTTAGGGGGTTCACCCCTCCACTTT.

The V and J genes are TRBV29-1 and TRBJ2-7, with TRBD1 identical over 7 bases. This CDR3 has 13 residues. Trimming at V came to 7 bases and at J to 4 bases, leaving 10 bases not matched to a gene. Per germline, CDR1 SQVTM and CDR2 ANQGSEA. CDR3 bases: TGCAGCGCCTCGGACAGGACGAAGTACGAGCAGTACTTC. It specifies CSASDRTKYEQYF.

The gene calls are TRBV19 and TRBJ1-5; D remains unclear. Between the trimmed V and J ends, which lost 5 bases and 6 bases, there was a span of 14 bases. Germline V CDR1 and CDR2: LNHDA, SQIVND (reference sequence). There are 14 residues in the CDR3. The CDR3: CASSGPFRGQPQHF. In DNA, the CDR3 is TGTGCCAGTAGTGGCCCCTTTAGAGGTCAGCCCCAGCATTTT.

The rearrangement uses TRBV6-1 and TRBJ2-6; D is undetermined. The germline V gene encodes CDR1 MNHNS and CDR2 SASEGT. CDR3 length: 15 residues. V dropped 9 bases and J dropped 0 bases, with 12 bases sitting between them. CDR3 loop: CARDFNFSGANVLTF. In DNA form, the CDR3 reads TGTGCCAGAGACTTCAACTTCTCTGGGGCCAACGTCCTGACTTTC.

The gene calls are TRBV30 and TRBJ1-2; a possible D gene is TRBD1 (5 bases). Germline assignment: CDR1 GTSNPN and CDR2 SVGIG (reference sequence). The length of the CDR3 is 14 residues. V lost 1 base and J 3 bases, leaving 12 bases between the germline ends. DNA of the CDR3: TGTGCCTGGAGTGGGACAACTCCTTACTATGGCTACACCTTC. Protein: CAWSGTTPYYGYTF.

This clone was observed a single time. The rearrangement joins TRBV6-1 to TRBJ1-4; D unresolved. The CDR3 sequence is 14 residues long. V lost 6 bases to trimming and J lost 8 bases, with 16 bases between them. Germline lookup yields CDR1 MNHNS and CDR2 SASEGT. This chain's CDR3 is CASSLLALGEKLFF. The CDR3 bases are TGTGCCAGCAGCCTCCTCGCTCTCGGGGAAAAACTGTTTTTT.

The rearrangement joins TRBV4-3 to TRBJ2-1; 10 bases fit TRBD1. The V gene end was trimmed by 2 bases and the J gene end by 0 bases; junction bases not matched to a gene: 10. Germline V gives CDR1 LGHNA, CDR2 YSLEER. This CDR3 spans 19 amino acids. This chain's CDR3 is CASSQNPAGTGDSYNEQFF. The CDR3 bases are TGCGCCAGCAGCCAAAACCCTGCCGGGACAGGGGACTCCTACAATGAGCAGTTCTTC.

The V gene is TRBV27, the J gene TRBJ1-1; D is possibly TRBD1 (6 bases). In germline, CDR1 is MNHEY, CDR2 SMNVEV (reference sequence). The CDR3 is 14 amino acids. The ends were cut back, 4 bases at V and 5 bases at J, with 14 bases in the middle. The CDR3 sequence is CASSSHREGTEAFF. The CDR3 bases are TGTGCCAGCAGTTCCCACAGGGAGGGGACTGAAGCTTTCTTT.

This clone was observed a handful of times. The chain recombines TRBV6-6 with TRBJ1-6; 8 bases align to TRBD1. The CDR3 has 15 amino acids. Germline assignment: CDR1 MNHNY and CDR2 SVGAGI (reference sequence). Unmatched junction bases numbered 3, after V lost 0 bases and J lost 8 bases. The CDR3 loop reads CASSYSDREYSPLHF. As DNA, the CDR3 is TGTGCCAGCAGTTACTCGGACAGGGAGTATTCACCCCTCCACTTT.

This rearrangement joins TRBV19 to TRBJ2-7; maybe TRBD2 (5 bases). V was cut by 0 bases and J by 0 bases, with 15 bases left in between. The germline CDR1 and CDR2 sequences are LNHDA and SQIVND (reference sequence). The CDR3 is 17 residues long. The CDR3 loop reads CASSIDGGGRLSYEQYF. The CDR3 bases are TGTGCCAGTAGTATAGATGGTGGCGGGCGCCTCTCCTACGAGCAGTACTTC.

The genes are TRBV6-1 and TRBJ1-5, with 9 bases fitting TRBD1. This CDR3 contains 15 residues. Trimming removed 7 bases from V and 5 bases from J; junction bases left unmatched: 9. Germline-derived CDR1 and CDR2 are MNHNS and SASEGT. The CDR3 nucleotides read TGTGCCAGCACGAGGGACAGGGTGGGGGATCAGCCCCAGCATTTT. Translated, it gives CASTRDRVGDQPQHF.

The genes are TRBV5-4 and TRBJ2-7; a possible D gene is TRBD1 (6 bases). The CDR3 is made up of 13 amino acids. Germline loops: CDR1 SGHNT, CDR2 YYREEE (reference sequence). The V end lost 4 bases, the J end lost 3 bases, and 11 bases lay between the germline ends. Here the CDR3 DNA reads TGTGCCAGCAGCGGCCGAGGGGGCTACGAGCAGTACTTC. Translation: CASSGRGGYEQYF.

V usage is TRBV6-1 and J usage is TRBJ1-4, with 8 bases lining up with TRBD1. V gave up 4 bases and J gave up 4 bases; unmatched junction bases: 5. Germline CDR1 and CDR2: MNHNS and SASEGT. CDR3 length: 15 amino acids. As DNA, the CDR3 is TGTGCCAGCAGTGGAGACAGGGGTGGTAATGAAAAACTGTTTTTT. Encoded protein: CASSGDRGGNEKLFF.